The clone carrying this TCR beta chain was counted many times. V lost 4 bases and J 4 bases, leaving 14 bases between the germline ends. CDR1 is SGHNT and CDR2 is YYREEE in the germline V gene (reference sequence). This CDR3 has 14 residues. Repertoires were generated with immunoSEQ multiplex PCR, while TCRdb's copy carries only in-frame clones and drops some. This sample has roughly 110,000 clones, with 68% found just once. These data originate in a study of shared clonotypes between healthy human individuals. Source material: memory CD8+ T cells sorted from blood. This sample's subset: CD45RO+ cells pooled with CCR7-negative TemRA cells. This sequence joins TRBV5-4 and TRBJ1-2; D might be TRBD1 (5 bases). This receptor was identified in a woman aged 30 to 39 in good health. CDR3 region: CASSTLGPPYGYTF. The CDR3 DNA reads TGTGCCAGCAGCACCCTGGGGCCCCCCTATGGCTACACCTTC.